These 26 T cell receptor beta chains originate from one sample sequenced in a study of response to subunit inactivated influenza vaccine. TCRdb reanalysed the RT-PCR reads using MiXCR and keeps one entry per CDR3 protein. This sample has around 850,000 distinct CDR3 sequences, with less than 20% found just once. This specimen consisted of PBMCs from blood, obtained less than 6 days after vaccination. The receptors shown here come from a man in his fifties or sixties who received an inactivated influenza vaccine.

This clonotype has a count of ten or more. The V and J genes are TRBV11-2 and TRBJ2-1; TRBD2 is a possible D gene (6 bases). Germline CDR1 and CDR2: SGHAT and FQNNGV. Trimming stripped 3 bases from V and 8 bases from J, with 17 bases between. The CDR3 sequence is 15 residues long. CDR3 region: CASSLRDWRGDEQFF. CDR3 bases: TGTGCCAGCAGCTTGAGGGACTGGAGAGGTGATGAGCAGTTCTTC.

This clonotype was seen at least ten times. The V gene is TRBV29-1, the J gene TRBJ1-5; 7 nucleotides line up with TRBD1. From germline, CDR1 is SQVTM and CDR2 ANQGSEA. V shed 4 bases, J shed 3 bases, and the junction held 3 bases outside the gene matches. The length of the CDR3 is 13 residues. The CDR3 bases are TGCAGCGTTGGACAGGGAAACAATCAGCCCCAGCATTTT. Protein product: CSVGQGNNQPQHF.

The chain has TRBV29-1 and TRBJ2-2; 9 nucleotides align to TRBD2. CDR1 and CDR2 (germline): SQVTM, ANQGSEA. Trimming took 6 bases from V and 1 from J; bases not matched to a gene: 9. This CDR3 contains 16 residues. This CDR3 is CSVLTKRGVNTGELFF. For the CDR3, the DNA is TGCAGCGTACTGACTAAGCGGGGGGTGAACACCGGGGAGCTGTTTTTT.

A few counts support this clonotype. The gene calls are TRBV9 and TRBJ2-2; TRBD2 is a possible D gene (7 bases). CDR3 size: 15 residues. Germline V lookup: CDR1 SGDLS, CDR2 YYNGEE. V dropped 0 bases and J dropped 5 bases, with 11 bases sitting between them. CDR3 nucleotide sequence: TGTGCCAGCAGCGTAGAAGGGGGGGGTACCGGGGAGCTGTTTTTT. Its protein product is CASSVEGGGTGELFF.

The chain is built from TRBV7-2 and TRBJ2-2, with D perhaps matching TRBD2 (6 bases). CDR1 is SGHTA, CDR2 FQGNSA, per germline. V was cut by 2 bases and J by 1 base, with 11 bases left in between. The CDR3 totals 16 residues. The CDR3 protein is CASSLQLAKNTGELFF. CDR3 nucleotides: TGTGCCAGCAGCTTACAGCTAGCGAAGAACACCGGGGAGCTGTTTTTT.

This clonotype was detected ten times or more. The chain is built from TRBV7-2 and TRBJ2-7; TRBD1 aligns across 7 bases. V trimming: 6 bases; J trimming: 0 bases; junction bases outside the gene matches: 5. Germline values: CDR1 SGHTA, CDR2 FQGNSA. This CDR3 spans 14 amino acids. The CDR3, as DNA: TGTGCCAGCAGTCTGGACAGGTACTCCTACGAGCAGTACTTC. It yields the protein CASSLDRYSYEQYF.

The CDR3: CASSLTGTRLSNEQFF. The DNA for the CDR3 is TGTGCCAGCAGCTTAACCGGGACTAGACTATCCAATGAGCAGTTCTTC. The chain recombines TRBV5-6 with TRBJ2-1; 8 nucleotides agree with TRBD2. The CDR3 covers 16 residues. V lost 2 bases to trimming and J lost 6 bases; unmatched junction nucleotides: 10. Germline V gene sequence: CDR1 SGHDT, CDR2 YYEEEE.

This clonotype was seen only a few times. V usage is TRBV20-1 and J usage is TRBJ2-1, with 8 nucleotides matching TRBD2. CDR1 is DFQATT and CDR2 is SNEGSKA in the germline V gene (reference sequence). The CDR3 is 15 amino acids. Losses at the gene ends were 4 bases for V and 9 bases for J; bases not matched to a gene: 14. CDR3 region: CSATPFSGKDSEQFF. The CDR3 bases are TGCAGTGCTACTCCGTTTAGCGGGAAGGACAGTGAGCAGTTCTTC.

This clonotype was observed a single time. The chain employs TRBV5-1 and TRBJ1-5; no firm D call. The CDR3 is made up of 17 amino acids. Trimming removed 0 bases from V and 1 base from J, with 14 bases in between. Germline CDR1 SGHRS, CDR2 YFSETQ. The CDR3 is CASSLANRAPSNQPQHF. CDR3 sequence (DNA): TGCGCCAGCAGCTTGGCCAATAGGGCCCCGAGCAATCAGCCCCAGCATTTT.

This clonotype was observed a few times. This chain links TRBV27 with TRBJ2-7, with D perhaps matching TRBD1 (6 bases). V gave up 3 bases and J gave up 5 bases, with 14 bases separating them. Germline assignment: CDR1 MNHEY and CDR2 SMNVEV (reference sequence). The length of the CDR3 is 14 residues. The DNA for the CDR3 is TGTGCCAGCAGTTTTGGGTCAGGGGTACACGAGCAGTACTTC. Encoded protein: CASSFGSGVHEQYF.

This rearrangement joins TRBV11-2 to TRBJ2-5, with 9 bases identical to TRBD2. The V segment lost 6 bases and the J segment 6 bases; nucleotides outside the gene matches: 17. The CDR3 sequence is 17 residues long. Germline V gene sequence: CDR1 SGHAT, CDR2 FQNNGV. CDR3 sequence (DNA): TGTGCCAGCAGATTATCAGGCGGGGCGGGGGGGCCGAAGACCCAGTACTTC. Its translation: CASRLSGGAGGPKTQYF.

The chain links TRBV20-1 to TRBJ2-1; 8 positions agree with TRBD1. Trimming removed 8 bases from V and 4 bases from J; junction bases left unmatched: 4. This CDR3 is 12 amino acids long. In germline, CDR1 is DFQATT, CDR2 SNEGSKA (reference sequence). CDR3 coding DNA: TGCAGTACCCACAGGGGGTACAATGAGCAGTTCTTC. It encodes CSTHRGYNEQFF.

The chain uses TRBV28 and TRBJ2-1; 10 nucleotides line up with TRBD2. J lost 0 bases, V lost 5 bases, and 16 bases had no gene match. The CDR3 runs to 20 residues. Germline-derived CDR1 and CDR2 are MDHEN and SYDVKM. The CDR3 protein is CASSKLLAGALTSSYNEQFF. The CDR3 DNA reads as TGTGCCAGCAGTAAACTTCTAGCGGGGGCCCTAACGAGCTCCTACAATGAGCAGTTCTTC.

This clonotype was counted a few times. The chain couples TRBV20-1 to TRBJ1-2; perhaps TRBD1 as D (5 bases). The V gene lost 5 bases and the J gene lost 0 bases, with 13 bases spanning the gap. CDR1 is DFQATT, CDR2 SNEGSKA, per germline (reference sequence). The CDR3 runs 14 residues. DNA for the CDR3: TGCAGTGCTTTTCAGGGAACGACTAACTATGGCTACACCTTC. Its translation: CSAFQGTTNYGYTF.

This clonotype was detected many times. J is TRBJ1-1 and V is TRBV6-5; no clear D gene. The CDR3 sequence is 14 residues long. Looked up from germline, CDR1 is MNHEY and CDR2 is SVGAGI. V lost 0 bases and J 5 bases, leaving 10 bases between the germline ends. The CDR3 loop is CASSYSPLGTEAFF. The CDR3 DNA is TGTGCCAGCAGTTACTCCCCGCTTGGGACTGAAGCTTTCTTT.

The chain recombines TRBV20-1 with TRBJ2-7; D gene uncertain. This CDR3 is 12 amino acids long. CDR1 is DFQATT, CDR2 SNEGSKA, per germline (reference sequence). Trimming pared 3 bases from V and 3 bases from J, leaving 9 bases between. For the CDR3, the DNA is TGCAGTGCTAGCCCCAGCCGCTACGAGCAGTACTTC. This encodes CSASPSRYEQYF.

This clonotype was detected only a few times. The chain recombines TRBV7-2 with TRBJ2-7, with 9 bases matching TRBD1. After removal of 5 bases from V and 5 bases from J, the junction contained 7 bases not matched to a gene. Germline-derived CDR1 and CDR2 are SGHTA and FQGNSA. The CDR3 is 14 amino acids. Here the CDR3 DNA reads TGTGCCAGCAGCCGATGGACAGGGGACAACGAGCAGTACTTC. Translation: CASSRWTGDNEQYF.

This clonotype was seen repeatedly, ten times or more. This rearrangement joins TRBV20-1 to TRBJ1-6; D gene ambiguous. The CDR3 runs 13 residues. Germline CDR1 DFQATT, CDR2 SNEGSKA (reference sequence). Trimming shortened V by 7 bases and J by 0 bases, and 7 bases separated the two germline ends. The CDR3 nucleotides are TGCAGTGTGGGGAACTCCTATAATTCACCCCTCCACTTT. Its protein product is CSVGNSYNSPLHF.

The chain carries TRBV9 and TRBJ1-3; D is uncertain. Deletions cut 6 bases from V and 1 base from J, with 11 bases between. The V gene's germline CDR1 is SGDLS and CDR2 YYNGEE. This CDR3 spans 14 amino acids. CDR3 protein: CASTFGGSGNTIYF. The CDR3 coding sequence is TGTGCCAGCACCTTTGGCGGGTCTGGAAACACCATATATTTT.

J is TRBJ2-7 and V is TRBV20-1; 10 nucleotides line up with TRBD1. With V trimmed by 6 bases and J by 5 bases, 16 bases remained unmatched. Germline V gives CDR1 DFQATT, CDR2 SNEGSKA (reference sequence). This CDR3 comprises 16 residues. The DNA of the CDR3 is TGCAGTGCCAGGGGACAGGGGAGGATAGGTGTCCACGAGCAGTACTTC. It encodes CSARGQGRIGVHEQYF.

This sequence joins TRBV7-6 and TRBJ1-5; D is perhaps TRBD1 (5 bases). Germline V gives CDR1 SGHVS, CDR2 FNYEAQ. The CDR3 runs to 16 residues. Trimming stripped 1 base from V and 6 bases from J, with 16 bases between. DNA for the CDR3: TGTGCCAGCAGCTTAGGTACGGCAGGGACGGCTCAGCCCCAGCATTTT. Encoded protein: CASSLGTAGTAQPQHF.

The V call is TRBV20-1, the J call TRBJ2-1; D possibly corresponds to TRBD2 (5 bases). Germline V CDR1 and CDR2: DFQATT, SNEGSKA (reference sequence). V was cut by 5 bases and J by 8 bases, with 13 bases left in between. The CDR3 contains 12 residues. This CDR3 reads CSAPTIYHEQFF. The CDR3 DNA reads TGCAGTGCTCCGACTATATATCATGAGCAGTTCTTC.

This clonotype was seen a handful of times. The V gene is TRBV2, the J gene TRBJ1-1; 7 positions agree with TRBD1. This CDR3 contains 13 residues. Germline CDR1 and CDR2: SNHLY and FYNNEI. With 6 bases clipped from V and 0 bases from J, the junction kept 1 base outside the gene matches. The chain's CDR3 is CASRDRLNTEAFF. CDR3 in DNA: TGTGCCAGCAGGGACAGGTTGAACACTGAAGCTTTCTTT.

This chain links TRBV20-1 with TRBJ2-5; 10 bases line up with TRBD2. V trimming: 2 bases; J trimming: 3 bases; junction bases outside the gene matches: 6. The length of the CDR3 is 15 residues. Germline-derived CDR1 and CDR2 are DFQATT and SNEGSKA (reference sequence). CDR3 nucleotide sequence: TGCAGTGCTAGACCAAGCGGGAGGGCCGAAGAGACCCAGTACTTC. This sequence encodes CSARPSGRAEETQYF.

The chain uses TRBV24-1 and TRBJ2-1; 13 bases agree with TRBD2. Trimming took 2 bases from V and 7 from J; bases not matched to a gene: 7. Germline V gene sequence: CDR1 KGHDR, CDR2 SFDVKD. CDR3 size: 17 residues. CDR3 amino acids: CATSDSWTSGRSNEQFF. Here the CDR3 DNA reads TGTGCCACCAGTGATTCCTGGACTAGCGGGAGATCTAATGAGCAGTTCTTC.

CDR3: CATRTSGGAGETQYF. The DNA of the CDR3 is TGTGCCACCCGGACTAGCGGGGGGGCCGGTGAGACCCAGTACTTC. The chain carries TRBV19 and TRBJ2-5; 15 bases map to TRBD2. The germline V gene has CDR1 LNHDA and CDR2 SQIVND (reference sequence). The CDR3 is 15 amino acids. With V trimmed by 10 bases and J by 5 bases, 8 bases remained unmatched.